These 32 T cell receptor beta chains share one sample of origin, sequenced in a study of metastatic and nonmetastatic thyroid tumors. Using MiXCR, TCRdb re-called clones from the PCR reads. The sample lists around 65,000 clones, approximately 15% occurring once. Before thyroid surgery, none of the patients had received any treatment. Material: blood. These TCRs come from a male donor with papillary thyroid cancer or a benign thyroid nodule (not recorded which). Some clones in this sample may be carry-over from other donors' samples.

In this sample, this clone turned up many times. The chain employs TRBV7-9 and TRBJ2-5; TRBD2 aligns across 9 bases. The CDR3 has 17 residues. With 0 bases clipped from V and 2 bases from J, the junction kept 7 bases outside the gene matches. Germline CDR1 reads SEHNR; CDR2 reads FQNEAQ (reference sequence). In DNA, the CDR3 is TGTGCCAGCAGCTTAGCGGGGGCTAGCGGGGAACAAGAGACCCAGTACTTC. It translates to CASSLAGASGEQETQYF.

This clone was seen ten or more times. V and J are TRBV4-1 and TRBJ2-7; 9 bases map to TRBD2. There are 16 residues in the CDR3. Germline loops: CDR1 MGHRA, CDR2 YSYEKL. V shed 0 bases and J 6 bases; nucleotides not matched to a gene: 9. CDR3 nucleotide sequence: TGCGCCAGCAGCCAAGATCAGCTAGCGGGGTCCGTCGAGCAGTACTTC. Its translation: CASSQDQLAGSVEQYF.

This clone came up a few times. As DNA, the CDR3 is TGTGCCAGCAGTTACTCGAGGGAGACCGTTGAGCTGTTTTTT. Translation: CASSYSRETVELFF. The genes are TRBV6-2 or TRBV6-3 and TRBJ2-2, with D perhaps TRBD2 (5 bases). The CDR3 runs to 14 residues. V shed 0 bases and J shed 11 bases, with 13 bases lying between them. The germline V gene encodes CDR1 MNHEY and CDR2 SVGEGT.

The sample holds many counts of this clone. This may be a read error: a much more frequent sequence differs by one nucleotide. The conserved final phenylalanine or tryptophan is absent from the CDR3, which likely points to a read error. The chain combines TRBV5-1 with TRBJ1-1; weak D call: TRBD1 (5 bases). V was clipped by 0 bases and J by 8 bases, with 8 bases between them. There are 12 residues in the CDR3. CDR1 and CDR2 (germline): SGHRS, YFSETQ. CDR3 DNA sequence: TGCGCCAGCAGCTTGGCGGGGGAAGAAGCTTTCTCT. Residues: CASSLAGEEAFS.

This clone was picked up many times. The chain links TRBV6-5 to TRBJ2-1; 7 nucleotides agree with TRBD2. CDR1 is MNHEY and CDR2 is SVGAGI in the germline V gene. Trimming removed 5 bases from V and 9 bases from J; junction bases left unmatched: 19. CDR3 length: 17 amino acids. This CDR3 is CASSPPSPPASGSEQFF. The CDR3 DNA is TGTGCCAGCAGTCCCCCTTCTCCACCAGCTAGCGGCAGTGAGCAGTTCTTC.

The table lists this clone with many counts. V and J are TRBV11-2 and TRBJ1-1, with D uncertain. The CDR3 totals 13 residues. Trimming took 5 bases from V and 4 from J, leaving 11 bases between them. CDR1 and CDR2 from the germline V gene are SGHAT and FQNNGV. CDR3 sequence reads: CASSLDEGTEAFF. As DNA, the CDR3 is TGTGCCAGCAGCCTGGATGAGGGCACTGAAGCTTTCTTT.

Comments on this clone: A much larger clone sits a single nucleotide away, making a read error possible. The CDR3 protein is CAISEGGETKYF. The CDR3 DNA reads TGTGCCATCAGTGAGGGCGGGGAGACCAAGTACTTC. The chain uses TRBV10-3 and TRBJ2-5, with a possible D match to TRBD2 (6 bases). Per the germline V gene, CDR1 is ENHRY and CDR2 is SYGVKD. CDR3 length: 12 amino acids.

This clone occurred many times. A much larger clone lies one base from this, so it may be a read error. This sequence joins TRBV24-1 and TRBJ2-5; D possibly corresponds to TRBD2 (5 bases). CDR1 is KGHDR and CDR2 is SFDVKD in the germline V gene. The CDR3 sequence is 15 residues long. Trimming removed 0 bases at V and 5 bases at J, with 12 bases between. The CDR3 nucleotides are TGTGCCACCAGTGATTTGAGCCTAGCAGGCGAGACCCAGTACTTC. Translation gives CATSDLSLAGETQYF.

Of note for this clone: This sequence may be a read error, since a much larger clone differs from it by one base. The genes are TRBV14 and TRBJ2-2, with D possibly called TRBD1 or TRBD2 (5 bases each). Per germline, CDR1 SGHDN and CDR2 FVKESK. CDR3 length: 15 residues. The ends were cut back, 1 base at V and 7 bases at J, with 13 bases in the middle. For the CDR3, the DNA is TGTGCCAGCAGCCAAGTGGGGGTCCAAGTCGGGGAGCTGTTTTTT. Translated: CASSQVGVQVGELFF.

This clone appeared many times. The chain recombines TRBV2 with TRBJ2-2, with 8 bases matching TRBD2. Germline V lookup: CDR1 SNHLY, CDR2 FYNNEI. Trimming took 7 bases from V and 2 from J; bases not matched to a gene: 6. The CDR3 runs 15 residues. CDR3 region: CASKTAGVNTGELFF. The CDR3 DNA reads TGTGCCAGCAAGACAGCGGGAGTTAACACCGGGGAGCTGTTTTTT.

This clone has at least ten counts. Relative to the germline gene, one junction end is altered; a read error may explain this. This CDR3 is also generated by other DNA sequences in the sample. The chain recombines TRBV27 with TRBJ1-6, with 10 positions matching TRBD1. CDR1 is MNHEY and CDR2 is SMNVEV in the germline V gene (reference sequence). The CDR3 sequence is 16 residues long. This CDR3 is CASSPPPRTGGSPLHF. CDR3 coding DNA: TGTGCTAGCAGTCCGCCCCCAAGGACAGGGGGATCACCCCTCCACTTT.

V is TRBV6-2 or TRBV6-3 and J is TRBJ1-1; D possibly corresponds to TRBD1 (5 bases). CDR3 size: 15 residues. V dropped 5 bases and J dropped 2 bases, with 15 bases sitting between them. The germline V gene has CDR1 MNHEY and CDR2 SVGEGT. Here the CDR3 reads CASSNLGRGNTEAFF. CDR3 DNA: TGTGCCAGCAGTAACCTTGGACGGGGCAACACTGAAGCTTTCTTT.

The genes are TRBV25-1 and TRBJ2-1; 13 positions agree with TRBD2. Germline-derived CDR1 and CDR2 are MGHDK and SYGVNS. J gave up 4 bases and V 3 bases, and 15 bases lay outside the gene matches. The CDR3 covers 20 residues. The CDR3: CASSDQDMMTSGGSYNEQFF. DNA for the CDR3: TGTGCCAGCAGTGACCAAGATATGATGACTAGCGGGGGGTCATACAATGAGCAGTTCTTC.

By proportion, this clone is medium-sized (0.01 to 0.1%). This chain connects TRBV12-3 or TRBV12-4 to TRBJ2-7; D call uncertain. The CDR3 covers 12 residues. Trimming took off 6 bases at V and 7 bases at J, with 13 bases between the two ends. Here the CDR3 reads CASSDKRNEQYF. DNA for the CDR3: TGTGCCAGCAGCGATAAAAGAAATGAGCAGTACTTC.

This chain uses TRBV11-2 with TRBJ2-3, with 8 positions matching TRBD1. CDR1 and CDR2 from the germline V gene are SGHAT and FQNNGV. The V gene end was trimmed by 6 bases and the J gene end by 0 bases; junction bases not matched to a gene: 5. This CDR3 spans 15 amino acids. Written as DNA, the CDR3 is TGTGCCAGCAGAAAGGACAGGGTTAGCACAGATACGCAGTATTTT. This codes for CASRKDRVSTDTQYF. The variable domain in full, with the rest retrieved from reference TRBV11-2 and TRBJ2-3, is EAGVAQSPRYKIIEKRQSVAFWCNPISGHATLYWYQQILGQGPKLLIQFQNNGVVDDSQLPKDRFSAERLKGVDSTLKIQPAKLEDSAVYLCASRKDRVSTDTQYFGPGTRLTVL.

This clone was detected a few times. The rearrangement links TRBV20-1 to TRBJ1-2, with 8 bases identical to TRBD1. Per the germline V gene, CDR1 is DFQATT and CDR2 is SNEGSKA (reference sequence). This CDR3 region has 13 residues. J lost 0 bases, V lost 6 bases, and 3 bases had no gene match. The CDR3 region is CSAGQGANYGYTF. The CDR3 nucleotides are TGCAGTGCCGGACAGGGAGCTAACTATGGCTACACCTTC.

This clone was seen at least ten times. The V and J genes are TRBV7-2 and TRBJ2-5; D gene uncertain. The CDR3 has 15 residues. The germline V gene has CDR1 SGHTA and CDR2 FQGNSA. V dropped 1 base and J dropped 4 bases, with 13 bases sitting between them. CDR3 region: CASSLGQSNRETQYF. As DNA, the CDR3 is TGTGCCAGCAGCTTAGGACAATCAAACCGAGAGACCCAGTACTTC.

This clone has only a few counts. This chain joins TRBV3-1 and TRBJ2-1; no reliable D call. Trimming pared 0 bases from V and 8 bases from J, leaving 11 bases between. Germline CDR1 reads LGHDT; CDR2 reads YNNKEL (reference sequence). The CDR3 is 14 residues long. The DNA of the CDR3 is TGTGCCAGCAGCCAAGAGTTGGGGTTCCATGAGCAGTTCTTC. Amino acids: CASSQELGFHEQFF.

This clone was found many times. The chain joins TRBV6-1 to TRBJ2-5; D unclear. The CDR3 contains 13 residues. Per germline, CDR1 MNHNS and CDR2 SASEGT. Trimming took off 6 bases at V and 1 base at J, with 9 bases between the two ends. DNA for the CDR3: TGTGCCAGCAGCACACCGTTCCAAGAGACCCAGTACTTC. This encodes CASSTPFQETQYF.

This clone was seen many times. V is TRBV5-6 and J is TRBJ2-1; D unclear. The CDR3 has 11 residues. CDR1 and CDR2 (germline): SGHDT, YYEEEE. V was pared by 1 base and J by 10 bases, with 6 bases between. The DNA of the CDR3 is TGTGCCAGCAGCTTGTGGACCGAGCAGTTCTTC. It codes for CASSLWTEQFF. Full variable domain (rest looked up from reference TRBV5-6 and TRBJ2-1): DAGVTQSPTHLIKTRGQQVTLRCSPKSGHDTVSWYQQALGQGPQFIFQYYEEEERQRGNFPDRFSGHQFPNYSSELNVNALLLGDSALYLCASSLWTEQFFGPGTRLTVL.

V and J are TRBV6-1 and TRBJ1-5, with D unresolved. The ends were cut back, 7 bases at V and 0 bases at J, with 7 bases in the middle. This CDR3 is 13 amino acids long. Looked up from germline, CDR1 is MNHNS and CDR2 is SASEGT. This CDR3 is CASKEHSNQPQHF. Written as DNA, the CDR3 is TGTGCCAGCAAAGAGCATAGCAATCAGCCCCAGCATTTT.

This clone occurred many times. J is TRBJ1-1 and V is TRBV28; possibly TRBD1 for D (5 bases). The length of the CDR3 is 13 residues. Germline V gene data show CDR1 as MDHEN and CDR2 as SYDVKM. V lost 5 bases to trimming and J lost 4 bases, with 11 bases between them. CDR3 sequence reads: CASSTPGSTEAFF. In DNA, the CDR3 is TGTGCCAGCAGTACACCAGGGTCCACTGAAGCTTTCTTT.

This clone has ten or more counts. V usage is TRBV11-3 and J usage is TRBJ2-7; D gene ambiguous. The V end was cut by 4 bases, the J end by 2 bases, with 12 bases between. This CDR3 has 14 amino acids. Germline V gene sequence: CDR1 SGHNT, CDR2 YENEEA. This CDR3 reads CASSWSGSTYEQYF. In DNA form, the CDR3 reads TGTGCCAGCAGCTGGTCCGGGTCTACCTACGAGCAGTACTTC.

This clone was seen many times. The chain is built from TRBV25-1 and TRBJ1-1; D may be TRBD1 (5 bases). The CDR3 is 16 residues long. CDR1 and CDR2 from the germline V gene are MGHDK and SYGVNS. V was pared by 3 bases and J by 0 bases, with 14 bases between. The CDR3 spells CASSDSWGVLNTEAFF. The CDR3 nucleotides are TGTGCCAGCAGTGATTCGTGGGGGGTTTTGAACACTGAAGCTTTCTTT.

This clone was seen ten or more times. V is TRBV20-1 and J is TRBJ2-7; D is ambiguous. V was trimmed by 0 bases and J by 2 bases, leaving 5 bases between them. Germline V CDR1 and CDR2: DFQATT, SNEGSKA (reference sequence). The CDR3 spans 12 residues. CDR3 bases: TGCAGTGCTAGAGATCAGACCTACGAGCAGTACTTC. This sequence encodes CSARDQTYEQYF.

V usage is TRBV30 and J usage is TRBJ1-2; D call uncertain. CDR1 GTSNPN and CDR2 SVGIG come from the germline V gene (reference sequence). CDR3 length equals 13 residues. V was shortened by 1 base and J by 6 bases, with 12 bases between the two germline ends. CDR3 sequence: CAWSDTANHGYTF. CDR3 nucleotides: TGTGCCTGGAGTGATACAGCGAACCATGGCTACACCTTC.

This clone was counted many times. V usage is TRBV5-1 and J usage is TRBJ2-5; D not certain. The CDR3 totals 14 residues. The V gene's germline CDR1 is SGHRS and CDR2 YFSETQ. V was shortened by 0 bases and J by 2 bases, with 8 bases between the two germline ends. As DNA, the CDR3 is TGCGCCAGCAGCTTGGCCCTGGCACAAGAGACCCAGTACTTC. Its protein is CASSLALAQETQYF.

The V call is TRBV28, the J call TRBJ2-7; 11 nucleotides align to TRBD2. CDR3 length: 17 amino acids. Unmatched junction bases numbered 17, after V lost 6 bases and J lost 7 bases. Germline V lookup: CDR1 MDHEN, CDR2 SYDVKM. CDR3 nucleotide sequence: TGTGCCAGCAGCTCCCCGGGACTAGCGGAATCCTACAATGAGCAGTACGTC. The encoded protein is CASSSPGLAESYNEQYV.

This clone was found many times. The genes are TRBV5-6 and TRBJ2-7, with TRBD2 matching 11 bases. The CDR3 loop spans 14 amino acids. Germline V gives CDR1 SGHDT, CDR2 YYEEEE. With 3 bases clipped from V and 3 bases from J, the junction kept 2 bases outside the gene matches. CDR3 nucleotide sequence: TGTGCCAGCAGCTCGGGACTAGCGGACTACGAGCAGTACGTC. Protein product: CASSSGLADYEQYV.

This clone was counted at least ten times. This rearrangement joins TRBV12-3 or TRBV12-4 to TRBJ2-1; possibly TRBD2 for D (5 bases). V was pared by 6 bases and J by 9 bases, with 12 bases between. The CDR3 loop spans 12 amino acids. The DNA for the CDR3 is TGTGCCAGCAGACTAGGTACCGTTGAGCAGTTCTTC. It codes for CASRLGTVEQFF.

This clone was seen many times. The chain links TRBV7-3 to TRBJ2-1; D is possibly TRBD2 (5 bases). Trimming removed 3 bases from V and 7 bases from J, with 10 bases in between. Per germline, CDR1 SGHTA and CDR2 FQGTGA. The CDR3 runs 13 residues. The CDR3 region is CASSLDLGNEQFF. The CDR3 DNA is TGTGCCAGCAGCTTGGACTTGGGGAATGAGCAGTTCTTC.

This clone is labeled as medium-sized. V is TRBV2 and J is TRBJ2-3; D may be TRBD1 or TRBD2 (7 bases each). V lost 4 bases, J lost 5 bases, and 16 bases lay in between. Germline assignment: CDR1 SNHLY and CDR2 FYNNEI. The CDR3 sequence is 15 residues long. The CDR3 DNA reads as TGTGCCAGCAGTGTCCCAGACAGGGAGGGAGATACGCAGTATTTT. Protein: CASSVPDREGDTQYF. The whole variable domain, remainder taken from reference TRBV2 and TRBJ2-3, is EPEVTQTPSHQVTQMGQEVILRCVPISNHLYFYWYRQILGQKVEFLVSFYNNEISEKSEIFDDQFSVERPDGSNFTLKIRSTKLEDSAMYFCASSVPDREGDTQYFGPGTRLTVL.